Each of the 20 T cell receptor beta chains below was sequenced from the same sample in a study of T cell responses to AZD1222 COVID-19 vaccine. Some clones are missing from TCRdb's copy, which holds only in-frame ones; the method was immunoSEQ multiplex PCR. This sample has around 94,000 clones, with 88% found just once. The material was peripheral blood, obtained on day 0 of AZD1222 vaccination. The source of these receptors is an adult in good health.

The CDR3 reads CASSEGGLQPQHF. For the CDR3, the DNA is TGTGCCAGCAGCGAAGGGGGCCTTCAGCCCCAGCATTTT. The chain links TRBV5-6 to TRBJ1-5; 7 nucleotides match TRBD1. This CDR3 is built from 13 residues. The ends lost 4 bases at V and 6 bases at J; junction bases unmatched: 4. Looked up from germline, CDR1 is SGHDT and CDR2 is YYEEEE.

The rearrangement uses TRBV5-1 and TRBJ2-3, with 10 bases lining up with TRBD2. The CDR3 sequence is 16 residues long. V shed 0 bases, J shed 3 bases, and the junction held 4 bases outside the gene matches. CDR1 and CDR2 (germline): SGHRS, YFSETQ. The CDR3 nucleotides are TGCGCCAGCAGCTTGGAAGCGGGGGGGCGTACAGATACGCAGTATTTT. This encodes CASSLEAGGRTDTQYF. Filled out from reference TRBV5-1 and TRBJ2-3, the complete variable domain reads KAGVTQTPRYLIKTRGQQVTLSCSPISGHRSVSWYQQTPGQGLQFLFEYFSETQRNKGNFPGRFSGRQFSNSRSEMNVSTLELGDSALYLCASSLEAGGRTDTQYFGPGTRLTVL.

The gene calls are TRBV7-9 and TRBJ1-6; D is uncertain. The CDR3 has 14 residues. Germline V gene data show CDR1 as SEHNR and CDR2 as FQNEAQ (reference sequence). Trimming pared 1 base from V and 1 base from J, leaving 2 bases between. CDR3 protein: CASSLDSYNSPLHF. The CDR3 DNA reads as TGTGCCAGCAGCTTAGATTCCTATAATTCACCCCTCCACTTT. The full variable domain, rest sourced from reference TRBV7-9 and TRBJ1-6, is DTGVSQNPRHKITKRGQNVTFRCDPISEHNRLYWYRQTLGQGPEFLTYFQNEAQLEKSRLLSDRFSAERPKGSFSTLEIQRTEQGDSAMYLCASSLDSYNSPLHFGNGTRLTVT.

The chain carries TRBV18 and TRBJ2-3; 16 nucleotides line up with TRBD2. This CDR3 has 19 residues. Germline V lookup: CDR1 KGHSH, CDR2 LQKENI. Trimming removed 3 bases from V and 2 bases from J; junction bases left unmatched: 8. The CDR3 nucleotides read TGTGCCAGCTCACCGCTTCAAGGGACTAGCGGGGGGGCCACAGATACGCAGTATTTT. This translates into CASSPLQGTSGGATDTQYF.

The genes are TRBV12-5 and TRBJ2-5; 8 nucleotides match TRBD2. V was clipped by 1 base and J by 3 bases; unmatched bases: 4. Germline CDR1 and CDR2: LGHNT and FRNRAP. The CDR3 covers 15 residues. CDR3 sequence (DNA): TGTGCTAGTGGTTTGGGATCGGGAGGGGAAGAGACCCAGTACTTC. Translation gives CASGLGSGGEETQYF.

The rearrangement joins TRBV19 to TRBJ2-7, with 8 bases fitting TRBD1. The CDR3 is 13 residues long. The V and J ends lost 4 bases and 10 bases, in that order; junction bases with no gene match: 9. Germline lookup yields CDR1 LNHDA and CDR2 SQIVND (reference sequence). As DNA, the CDR3 is TGTGCCAGTAGTAGGGACAGGTTTCAATCACAGTACTTC. This translates into CASSRDRFQSQYF.

The chain combines TRBV30 with TRBJ1-2, with D maybe TRBD1 (5 bases). This CDR3 has 13 residues. V was shortened by 4 bases and J by 1 base, with 10 bases between the two germline ends. Germline assignment: CDR1 GTSNPN and CDR2 SVGIG (reference sequence). For the CDR3, the DNA is TGTGCCTGGACACCAGGACATAACTATGGCTACACCTTC. This encodes CAWTPGHNYGYTF.

The CDR3 DNA is TGTGCCAGCAGCCAGGATAGACAGGGGGTTACCACCGGGGAGCTGTTTTTT. Protein: CASSQDRQGVTTGELFF. The chain joins TRBV3-1 (or the pseudogene TRBV3-2) to TRBJ2-2; 9 bases agree with TRBD1. Germline V gene lookup returns CDR1 LGHDT and CDR2 YNNKEL (reference sequence). The CDR3 loop spans 17 amino acids. With V trimmed by 3 bases and J by 4 bases, 9 bases remained unmatched.

This clone was seen a few times. The chain couples TRBV7-9 to TRBJ2-7; D uncertain. The V and J ends lost 5 bases and 3 bases respectively, with 14 bases between them. The CDR3 runs 14 residues. CDR1 and CDR2 from the germline V gene are SEHNR and FQNEAQ (reference sequence). The CDR3 nucleotides read TGTGCCAGCAGCCCCGGAGACATACGCTACGAGCAGTACTTC. As protein: CASSPGDIRYEQYF.

This chain links TRBV12-3 or TRBV12-4 with TRBJ1-2, with 7 bases identical to TRBD1. The CDR3 is 13 residues long. The V and J ends lost 5 bases and 4 bases, in that order; junction bases with no gene match: 4. CDR3 DNA sequence: TGTGCCAGCAGTCTGGACAGGCTCTATGGCTACACCTTC. Amino acids: CASSLDRLYGYTF.

V and J are TRBV3-1 (or the pseudogene TRBV3-2) and TRBJ2-7; D remains ambiguous. The V end lost 1 base, the J end lost 5 bases, and 12 bases lay between the germline ends. The germline V gene has CDR1 LGHDT and CDR2 YNNKEL (reference sequence). The CDR3 sequence is 14 residues long. The CDR3 protein is CASSQARVSHEQYF. The CDR3 DNA reads as TGTGCCAGCAGCCAAGCAAGGGTTTCGCACGAGCAGTACTTC.

The V gene is TRBV15, the J gene TRBJ1-2; 7 positions match TRBD1. V shed 6 bases and J 3 bases; nucleotides not matched to a gene: 4. The CDR3 runs 13 residues. Germline V CDR1 and CDR2: LNHNV, YYDKDF (reference sequence). The CDR3 DNA reads as TGTGCCACCAGTCCCCAGGGGGACTATGGCTACACCTTC. Translation: CATSPQGDYGYTF.

The chain links TRBV7-3 to TRBJ1-2; 7 positions agree with TRBD1. With 5 bases clipped from V and 7 bases from J, the junction kept 10 bases outside the gene matches. There are 14 residues in the CDR3. Germline loops: CDR1 SGHTA, CDR2 FQGTGA. The CDR3 here is CASSLQSGTAGYTF. DNA for the CDR3: TGTGCCAGCAGCCTCCAGAGCGGGACAGCTGGCTACACCTTC.

The chain joins TRBV10-1 to TRBJ1-5, with D possibly TRBD1 on 5 matching bases. The V end lost 7 bases, the J end lost 6 bases, and 16 bases lay between the germline ends. CDR1 is WNHNN, CDR2 SYGVQD, per germline (reference sequence). The CDR3 is made up of 14 amino acids. In DNA form, the CDR3 reads TGCGCCAGCACAATGTGGGGGGGTAGTCAGCCCCAGCATTTT. Translated, it gives CASTMWGGSQPQHF.

This clone was seen once. Germline is not matched at one junction end, which may reflect a read error. V gene TRBV19 combines with J gene TRBJ1-5; D gene ambiguous. The germline V gene has CDR1 LNHDA and CDR2 SQIVND (reference sequence). The CDR3 contains 13 residues. This CDR3 reads CASSLDSNQPQHF. The CDR3 nucleotides read TGTGCCAGTAGTTTAGATAGCAATCAGCCCCAGCATTTT.

The chain has TRBV3-1 (or the pseudogene TRBV3-2) and TRBJ1-2; 9 bases are shared with TRBD1. This CDR3 is 15 amino acids long. CDR1 and CDR2 from the germline V gene are LGHDT and YNNKEL (reference sequence). With V trimmed by 4 bases and J by 1 base, 4 bases remained unmatched. Here the CDR3 DNA reads TGTGCCAGCAGCCCCCTGGGACAGGGTAACTATGGCTACACCTTC. Protein product: CASSPLGQGNYGYTF.

The V call is TRBV5-6, the J call TRBJ1-1; 7 nucleotides align to TRBD1. CDR3 length equals 18 residues. CDR1 and CDR2 (germline): SGHDT, YYEEEE. V dropped 3 bases and J dropped 0; count of bases not matched to a gene: 14. CDR3 amino acids: CASSYDPGQHLLNTEAFF. The DNA for the CDR3 is TGTGCCAGCAGCTACGATCCGGGACAGCACCTTTTGAACACTGAAGCTTTCTTT.

The chain carries TRBV6-5 and TRBJ2-3; 7 nucleotides line up with TRBD2. This CDR3 has 15 residues. V shed 4 bases and J 2 bases; nucleotides not matched to a gene: 6. In germline, CDR1 is MNHEY, CDR2 SVGAGI. In nucleotides, the CDR3 is TGTGCCAGCAGTTTGGCTAGCGGAAACACAGATACGCAGTATTTT. Its translation: CASSLASGNTDTQYF.

The rearrangement joins TRBV9 to TRBJ1-1; possibly TRBD1 for D (5 bases). CDR1 SGDLS and CDR2 YYNGEE come from the germline V gene. This CDR3 has 14 residues. Trimming took off 0 bases at V and 6 bases at J, with 12 bases between the two ends. CDR3: CASSVGGGRAEAFF. Here the CDR3 DNA reads TGTGCCAGCAGCGTAGGCGGGGGAAGGGCTGAAGCTTTCTTT.

This clone was observed a few times. The V gene is TRBV18, the J gene TRBJ1-2; D gene ambiguous. The CDR3 length is 17 residues. Germline V gene sequence: CDR1 KGHSH, CDR2 LQKENI. Trimming stripped 3 bases from V and 6 bases from J, with 23 bases between. The CDR3 DNA is TGTGCCAGCTCACCCTCGGGGTTTCTAACCTACCAGAATGGCTACACCTTC. Its protein is CASSPSGFLTYQNGYTF.